This entry lists 18 T cell receptor beta chains sequenced from one sample in a study of STAT5B mutations in CD4+ large granular lymphocyte leukemia. Clones were sequenced by immunoSEQ multiplex PCR, and TCRdb holds only the in-frame ones, with some missing. The sample lists fewer than 40,000 clones; over 60% were seen once. Source material: CD4+ T cells from blood buffy coats. The receptors shown here come from a human donor in good health.

The rearrangement joins TRBV19 to TRBJ2-7, with unresolved D. CDR1 is LNHDA and CDR2 is SQIVND in the germline V gene (reference sequence). V was trimmed by 8 bases and J by 3 bases, leaving 14 bases between them. The CDR3 runs 13 residues. This CDR3 is CASGEDADYEQYF. The DNA for the CDR3 is TGTGCCAGTGGCGAGGACGCCGACTACGAGCAGTACTTC.

This clone was observed a single time. This rearrangement joins TRBV6-5 to TRBJ2-6, with D perhaps matching TRBD2 (5 bases). The germline V and J ends were trimmed by 2 bases and 4 bases, with 12 bases remaining between them. From germline, CDR1 is MNHEY and CDR2 SVGAGI. The CDR3 spans 16 residues. The CDR3 bases are TGTGCCAGCAGTTACGATGGATCGGGGGGGGCCAACGTCCTGACTTTC. Protein product: CASSYDGSGGANVLTF.

Only a few counts were recorded for this clone. V is TRBV28 and J is TRBJ2-7; 12 nucleotides align to TRBD1. CDR1 is MDHEN, CDR2 SYDVKM, per germline. The CDR3 has 14 amino acids. V trimming: 7 bases; J trimming: 6 bases; junction bases outside the gene matches: 7. CDR3 in amino acids: CASIGGTGGSEQYF. CDR3 sequence (DNA): TGTGCCAGCATCGGTGGGACAGGGGGCTCCGAGCAGTACTTC. The full variable domain, in which reference TRBV28 and TRBJ2-7 provide the parts outside the CDR3, is DVKVTQSSRYLVKRTGEKVFLECVQDMDHENMFWYRQDPGLGLRLIYFSYDVKMKEKGDIPEGYSVSREKKERFSLILESASTNQTSMYLCASIGGTGGSEQYFGPGTRLTVT.

V is TRBV18 and J is TRBJ2-2; 8 bases line up with TRBD1. V trimming: 3 bases; J trimming: 0 bases; junction bases outside the gene matches: 6. Germline V CDR1 and CDR2: KGHSH, LQKENI. The CDR3 contains 17 residues. The CDR3 DNA reads TGTGCCAGCTCACCGAGGGGACAGGCCGCGAACACCGGGGAGCTGTTTTTT. Translation gives CASSPRGQAANTGELFF.

The chain links TRBV11-2 to TRBJ1-1; D possibly corresponds to TRBD1 (5 bases). Germline V lookup: CDR1 SGHAT, CDR2 FQNNGV. CDR3 length: 15 amino acids. V lost 6 bases and J 0 bases, leaving 14 bases between the germline ends. In nucleotides, the CDR3 is TGTGCCAGCAGTCCTGAGGTGGGGCTGAACACTGAAGCTTTCTTT. Encoded protein: CASSPEVGLNTEAFF.

The chain uses TRBV28 and TRBJ1-5; tentatively, D is TRBD1 (5 bases). Germline V gene sequence: CDR1 MDHEN, CDR2 SYDVKM. The CDR3 totals 17 residues. Trimming shortened V by 7 bases and J by 4 bases, and 23 bases separated the two germline ends. The DNA for the CDR3 is TGTGCCAGCAAGGAGTCAGGGCGACGTTTGAAGAATCAGCCCCAGCATTTT. Its protein product is CASKESGRRLKNQPQHF.

V and J are TRBV6-1 and TRBJ1-5; the D is unclear. CDR1 and CDR2 (germline): MNHNS, SASEGT. V was pared by 0 bases and J by 3 bases, with 15 bases between. The CDR3 runs 17 residues. The CDR3 sequence: CASSEAGDRPFNQPQHF. The CDR3 nucleotides are TGTGCCAGCAGTGAAGCAGGCGACCGTCCCTTCAATCAGCCCCAGCATTTT.

The chain uses TRBV25-1 and TRBJ2-4; D not certain. This CDR3 spans 11 amino acids. From germline, CDR1 is MGHDK and CDR2 SYGVNS. The ends were cut back, 2 bases at V and 6 bases at J, with 2 bases in the middle. The CDR3 DNA follows: TGTGCCAGCAGTGAAGCAAACATTCAGTACTTC. Translated, it gives CASSEANIQYF.

The rearrangement uses TRBV5-4 and TRBJ2-7, with D possibly TRBD1 on 6 matching bases. This CDR3 has 13 amino acids. From germline, CDR1 is SGHNT and CDR2 YYREEE (reference sequence). Trimming shortened V by 4 bases and J by 3 bases, and 11 bases separated the two germline ends. The CDR3 sequence: CASSKGQSYEQYF. DNA of the CDR3: TGTGCCAGCAGCAAAGGACAGAGCTACGAGCAGTACTTC.

The rearrangement joins TRBV19 to TRBJ2-1, with D unclear. The CDR3 contains 13 residues. The V gene's germline CDR1 is LNHDA and CDR2 SQIVND (reference sequence). V lost 5 bases to trimming and J lost 9 bases, with 14 bases between them. CDR3 region: CASSSPSGLEQFF. The CDR3 DNA reads as TGTGCCAGTAGTTCCCCCTCGGGCCTTGAGCAGTTCTTC.

This clone has only one observation. The chain uses TRBV7-8 and TRBJ1-5; no reliable D call. From germline, CDR1 is SGHVS and CDR2 FQNEAQ. Trimming stripped 8 bases from V and 0 bases from J, with 20 bases between. This CDR3 spans 17 amino acids. CDR3 bases: TGTGCCAGCGAGGAGACGGATTTTTCATATAGCAATCAGCCCCAGCATTTT. Its translation is CASEETDFSYSNQPQHF.

In this sample, this clone turned up a few times. This chain joins TRBV6-5 and TRBJ2-2; TRBD1 agrees at 7 bases. The CDR3 loop spans 13 amino acids. With V trimmed by 6 bases and J by 4 bases, 2 bases remained unmatched. Germline CDR1 reads MNHEY; CDR2 reads SVGAGI. The CDR3 sequence is CASRTGSTGELFF. CDR3 bases: TGTGCCAGCAGGACAGGGTCCACCGGGGAGCTGTTTTTT.

CDR3 sequence (DNA): TGTGCCAGCAGTGAACAGTTCTATAGCAATCAGCCCCAGCATTTT. It encodes CASSEQFYSNQPQHF. The rearrangement uses TRBV2 and TRBJ1-5; D remains unclear. The germline V gene encodes CDR1 SNHLY and CDR2 FYNNEI. CDR3 size: 15 residues. V was shortened by 2 bases and J by 0 bases, with 8 bases between the two germline ends.

This clone occurred once. The CDR3 DNA reads as TGCGCCAGCAGCCAGGGACTCGGGAATGAAAAACTGTTTTTT. Encoded protein: CASSQGLGNEKLFF. The rearrangement joins TRBV4-1 to TRBJ1-4, with a weak D call TRBD1 (5 bases). Trimming removed 3 bases from V and 5 bases from J, with 10 bases in between. There are 14 residues in the CDR3. In germline, CDR1 is MGHRA, CDR2 YSYEKL.

This clone was found once. V is TRBV2 and J is TRBJ2-7; 8 nucleotides line up with TRBD2. This CDR3 is built from 12 residues. J was trimmed by 12 bases and V by 4 bases; bases with no gene match: 8. CDR1 SNHLY and CDR2 FYNNEI come from the germline V gene. Here the CDR3 DNA reads TGTGCCAGCAGTGGAGATAGCGGGGTCCTGTACTTC. This codes for CASSGDSGVLYF.

The chain is built from TRBV11-2 and TRBJ2-1; D is undetermined. The CDR3 loop spans 12 amino acids. CDR1 SGHAT and CDR2 FQNNGV come from the germline V gene. Trimming stripped 1 base from V and 7 bases from J, with 5 bases between. The CDR3 DNA reads TGTGCCAGCAGCTTAGCCCCAAATGAGCAGTTCTTC. Its translation: CASSLAPNEQFF.

This chain connects TRBV12-5 to TRBJ1-1, with D maybe TRBD1 (5 bases). Trimming removed 5 bases at V and 10 bases at J, with 14 bases between. The germline V gene encodes CDR1 LGHNT and CDR2 FRNRAP. The CDR3 totals 12 residues. This chain's CDR3 is CASGPPLGGAFF. The CDR3 nucleotides are TGTGCTAGTGGTCCCCCCCTTGGGGGAGCTTTCTTT.

This chain uses TRBV7-2 with TRBJ1-2, with a possible D match to TRBD1 (6 bases). The germline CDR1 and CDR2 sequences are SGHTA and FQGNSA. The V and J ends lost 1 base and 4 bases respectively, with 13 bases between them. The CDR3 totals 15 residues. CDR3 DNA sequence: TGTGCCAGCAGCTTAGAAGGGGGAGGGGGCTATGGCTACACCTTC. Translation gives CASSLEGGGGYGYTF.